Following are 8 T cell receptor beta chains from one sample sequenced in a study of blood T cells in healthy people across ages. For the second PCR, which ran for about 6 to 11 cycles, a sample-barcoded 5' primer and a J-beta primer mix were used. TCRdb reprocessed the 5' RACE reads with MiXCR, giving one entry per CDR3 protein. Of more than 800,000 distinct CDR3 sequences in the sample, 29% were seen once. Sequenced input: blood. These receptors were taken from a woman of 80 years or more in good health.

A note on this clonotype: This may be a read error, as it is one base from a much larger clone. The chain couples TRBV14 to TRBJ2-5; TRBD2 matches 7 bases. The J segment lost 1 base and the V segment lost 6 bases, leaving 14 bases of the junction unmatched. The CDR3 is 17 amino acids. Germline CDR1 is SGHDN and CDR2 is FVKESK. The CDR3 loop is CASSRNRRAGTQETQYF. Written as DNA, the CDR3 is TGTGCCAGCAGTCGTAATCGACGAGCGGGGACCCAAGAGACCCAGTACTTC.

Only a few counts were recorded for this clonotype. V gene TRBV30 combines with J gene TRBJ2-1; 8 bases match TRBD2. The CDR3 has 15 residues. The ends lost 2 bases at V and 4 bases at J; junction bases unmatched: 7. Looked up from germline, CDR1 is GTSNPN and CDR2 is SVGIG (reference sequence). CDR3 sequence (DNA): TGTGCCTGGAGTCACAGCGGGGGAGCTTACAATGAGCAGTTCTTC. It codes for CAWSHSGGAYNEQFF.

This clonotype was seen many times. The CDR3 loop is CASSLTQLQETQYF. In DNA form, the CDR3 reads TGTGCCAGCAGTTTAACCCAGCTCCAAGAGACCCAGTACTTC. The chain carries TRBV28 and TRBJ2-5, with D hard to call. CDR3 length: 14 residues. The germline CDR1 and CDR2 sequences are MDHEN and SYDVKM. V was clipped by 2 bases and J by 1 base, with 8 bases between them.

This clonotype occurred many times. This sequence joins TRBV5-1 and TRBJ1-5; 7 bases align to TRBD1. Germline CDR1 is SGHRS and CDR2 is YFSETQ. Trimming cost V 4 bases and J 4 bases; bases outside gene matches: 8. The CDR3 consists of 15 residues. The CDR3 DNA reads TGCGCCAGCAGCAAGACAGGGATCGAGAATCAGCCCCAGCATTTT. Protein: CASSKTGIENQPQHF.

Many counts were recorded for this clonotype. The rearrangement joins TRBV5-1 to TRBJ2-6; D possibly uses TRBD1 or TRBD2 (6 bases each). V lost 0 bases to trimming and J lost 1 base, with 14 bases between them. In germline, CDR1 is SGHRS, CDR2 YFSETQ. This CDR3 has 18 amino acids. CDR3 region: CASSLAGGQASGANVLTF. The CDR3, as DNA: TGCGCCAGCAGCTTGGCCGGGGGCCAGGCGTCTGGGGCCAACGTCCTGACTTTC. Variable domain in full (rest from reference TRBV5-1 and TRBJ2-6): KAGVTQTPRYLIKTRGQQVTLSCSPISGHRSVSWYQQTPGQGLQFLFEYFSETQRNKGNFPGRFSGRQFSNSRSEMNVSTLELGDSALYLCASSLAGGQASGANVLTFGAGSRLTVL.

A remark on this clonotype: This may be a read error: a much more frequent sequence differs by one nucleotide. The genes are TRBV5-1 and TRBJ2-1; 8 nucleotides line up with TRBD2. CDR1 is SGHRS and CDR2 is YFSETQ in the germline V gene. The junction had 13 bases not matched to a gene; V was cut back by 3 bases and J by 8 bases. This CDR3 has 16 residues. The CDR3 protein is CASSWGSSGRNDEQFF. The CDR3 nucleotides are TGCGCCAGCAGCTGGGGCTCGAGCGGGAGAAACGATGAGCAGTTCTTC. The whole variable domain, remainder taken from reference TRBV5-1 and TRBJ2-1, is KAGVTQTPRYLIKTRGQQVTLSCSPISGHRSVSWYQQTPGQGLQFLFEYFSETQRNKGNFPGRFSGRQFSNSRSEMNVSTLELGDSALYLCASSWGSSGRNDEQFFGPGTRLTVL.

On this clonotype: Since a much larger clone is just one base distant, this may be a read error. This sequence joins TRBV20-1 and TRBJ2-1; D gene ambiguous. The CDR3 consists of 13 residues. Germline-derived CDR1 and CDR2 are DFQATT and SNEGSKA (reference sequence). The CDR3 is CGARVSPANEQFF. Written as DNA, the CDR3 is TGCGGTGCTAGAGTTTCTCCAGCGAATGAGCAGTTCTTC.

The sample holds many counts of this clonotype. The J gene is TRBJ2-1, the V gene TRBV4-3; 9 positions agree with TRBD2. The CDR3 spans 16 residues. With 1 base clipped from V and 6 bases from J, the junction kept 7 bases outside the gene matches. Per the germline V gene, CDR1 is LGHNA and CDR2 is YSLEER. The CDR3 spells CASSQVFAGGRNEQFF. CDR3 nucleotides: TGCGCCAGCAGCCAAGTGTTCGCGGGGGGGCGCAATGAGCAGTTCTTC.